Included here is one T cell receptor beta chain sequence, with context. Its antigen is still unknown. From germline, CDR1 is SGHRS and CDR2 YFSETQ. With 1 base removed from V and 0 bases from J, the gap between germline ends came to 11 bases. CDR3 length: 16 amino acids. The data derive from a study of CD8 T cells in ankylosing spondylitis. Study-level findings and limits: There was a TCR beta motif, made of several highly homologous variants, that appeared characteristic of ankylosing spondylitis blood.

Molecular-barcoded quantitative 5'-RACE produced these TCR beta libraries. Using its own MiXCR run on the 5' RACE reads, TCRdb lists one record per CDR3 protein. Of over 450,000 distinct CDR3 sequences in the sample, about 13% are singletons; the top ten hold 6.8%. This TCR derives from a male donor with ankylosing spondylitis. Sequencing used blood, either unsorted or a sorted T cell fraction (not recorded which). The V and J genes are TRBV5-1 and TRBJ2-1, with D uncertain. CDR3 coding DNA: TGCGCCAGCAGCTTGTTTTCCTGGAGCTCCTACAATGAGCAGTTCTTC. Its translation is CASSLFSWSSYNEQFF.